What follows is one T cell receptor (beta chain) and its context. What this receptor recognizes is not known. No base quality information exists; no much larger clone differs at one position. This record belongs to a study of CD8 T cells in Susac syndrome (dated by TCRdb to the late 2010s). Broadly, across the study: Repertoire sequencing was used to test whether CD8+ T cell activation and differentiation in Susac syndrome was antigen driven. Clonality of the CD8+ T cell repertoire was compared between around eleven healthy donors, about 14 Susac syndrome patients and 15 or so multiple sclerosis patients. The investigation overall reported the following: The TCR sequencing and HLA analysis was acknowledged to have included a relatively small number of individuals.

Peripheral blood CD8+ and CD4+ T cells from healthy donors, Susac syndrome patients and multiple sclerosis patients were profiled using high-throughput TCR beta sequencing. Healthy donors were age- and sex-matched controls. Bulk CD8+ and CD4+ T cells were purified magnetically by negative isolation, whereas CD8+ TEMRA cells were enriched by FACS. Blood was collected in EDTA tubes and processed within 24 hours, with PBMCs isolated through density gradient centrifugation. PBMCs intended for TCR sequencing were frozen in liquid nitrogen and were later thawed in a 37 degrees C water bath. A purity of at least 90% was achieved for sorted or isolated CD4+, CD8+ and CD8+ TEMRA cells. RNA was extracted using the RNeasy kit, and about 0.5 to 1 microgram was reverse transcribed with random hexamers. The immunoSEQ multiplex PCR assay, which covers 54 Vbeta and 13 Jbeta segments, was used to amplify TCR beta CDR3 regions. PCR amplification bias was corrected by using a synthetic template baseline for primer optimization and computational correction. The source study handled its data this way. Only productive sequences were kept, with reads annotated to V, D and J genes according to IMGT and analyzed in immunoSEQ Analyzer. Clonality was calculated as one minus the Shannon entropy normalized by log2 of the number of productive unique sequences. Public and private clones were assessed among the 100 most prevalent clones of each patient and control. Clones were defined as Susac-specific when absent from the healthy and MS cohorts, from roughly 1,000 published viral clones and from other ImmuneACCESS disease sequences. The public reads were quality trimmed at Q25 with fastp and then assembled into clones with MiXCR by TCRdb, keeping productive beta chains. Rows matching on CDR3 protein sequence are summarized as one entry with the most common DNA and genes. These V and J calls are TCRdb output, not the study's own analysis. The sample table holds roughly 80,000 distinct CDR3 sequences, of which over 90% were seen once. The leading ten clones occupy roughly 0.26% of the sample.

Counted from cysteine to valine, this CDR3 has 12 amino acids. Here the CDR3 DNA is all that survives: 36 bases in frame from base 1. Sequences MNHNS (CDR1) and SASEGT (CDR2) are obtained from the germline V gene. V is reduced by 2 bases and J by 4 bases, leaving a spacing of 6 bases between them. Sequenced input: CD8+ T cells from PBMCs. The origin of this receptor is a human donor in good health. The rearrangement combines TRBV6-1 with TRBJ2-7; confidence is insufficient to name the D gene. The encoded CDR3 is CASSESTYEQYV. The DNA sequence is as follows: TGTGCCAGCAGTGAATCTACGTACGAGCAGTACGTC.